The 15 T cell receptor beta chains listed next were all sequenced from one sample in a study of cytomegalovirus exposure and HLA in healthy donors. Assay: immunoSEQ multiplex PCR; the TCRdb copy retains only in-frame clones and omits some. The data contain about 110,000 clones, roughly 90% of them singletons. Sequencing used PBMCs. These receptors all come from a woman aged 30 to 39 in good health and CMV-seropositive.

The rearrangement links TRBV5-1 to TRBJ2-4; tentative D call: TRBD1 (6 bases). Germline V gene lookup returns CDR1 SGHRS and CDR2 YFSETQ. V was shortened by 5 bases and J by 3 bases, with 12 bases between the two germline ends. The length of the CDR3 is 14 residues. Here the CDR3 DNA reads TGCGCCAGCAGTTCGCAGGGGTTCAAAAACATTCAGTACTTC. Amino acid sequence: CASSSQGFKNIQYF.

The chain links TRBV2 to TRBJ2-1, with 10 bases lining up with TRBD1. Losses at the gene ends were 4 bases for V and 2 bases for J; bases not matched to a gene: 5. This CDR3 region has 16 residues. Germline CDR1 and CDR2: SNHLY and FYNNEI. Written as DNA, the CDR3 is TGTGCCAGCAGTGGACCGACAGGGGGCGCCTACAATGAGCAGTTCTTC. Protein: CASSGPTGGAYNEQFF. Based on the CDR3 plus reference TRBV2 and TRBJ2-1, the full variable domain is EPEVTQTPSHQVTQMGQEVILRCVPISNHLYFYWYRQILGQKVEFLVSFYNNEISEKSEIFDDQFSVERPDGSNFTLKIRSTKLEDSAMYFCASSGPTGGAYNEQFFGPGTRLTVL.

The J gene is TRBJ1-1, the V gene TRBV4-1; possibly TRBD1 for D (6 bases). Trimming removed 2 bases from V and 3 bases from J, with 16 bases in between. CDR1 is MGHRA, CDR2 YSYEKL, per germline. The CDR3 spans 16 residues. The CDR3 DNA is TGCGCCAGCAGCCAATCACCTGGCAGGGGCTACACTGAAGCTTTCTTT. It is translated as CASSQSPGRGYTEAFF.

V usage is TRBV30 and J usage is TRBJ2-1; D is undetermined. Trimming cost V 3 bases and J 2 bases, with 8 bases left between them. CDR1 GTSNPN and CDR2 SVGIG come from the germline V gene (reference sequence). The CDR3 sequence is 13 residues long. CDR3 DNA: TGTGCCTGGAGCAGGCAGACCTACAATGAGCAGTTCTTC. This codes for CAWSRQTYNEQFF.

The V and J genes are TRBV6-5 and TRBJ1-1, with D possibly being TRBD1 (5 bases). CDR3 length: 11 residues. The germline V and J ends were trimmed by 4 bases and 7 bases, with 7 bases remaining between them. Germline V CDR1 and CDR2: MNHEY, SVGAGI. The CDR3 coding sequence is TGTGCCAGCAGTTTCGGGGGTGAAGCTTTCTTT. This gives the protein CASSFGGEAFF.

The chain employs TRBV13 and TRBJ1-2; possibly TRBD1 for D (5 bases). V gave up 4 bases and J gave up 1 base, with 10 bases separating them. The CDR3 spans 14 residues. Germline CDR1 and CDR2: PRHDT and FYEKMQ (reference sequence). The chain's CDR3 is CASSSSGGNYGYTF. CDR3 DNA: TGTGCCAGCAGCTCATCCGGGGGTAACTATGGCTACACCTTC.

The chain links TRBV10-2 to TRBJ1-5; 7 nucleotides align to TRBD1. In germline, CDR1 is WSHSY, CDR2 SAAADI. Losses at the gene ends were 2 bases for V and 2 bases for J; bases not matched to a gene: 0. The CDR3 is 14 amino acids. CDR3 residues: CASSEGQGNQPQHF. DNA of the CDR3: TGCGCCAGCAGTGAGGGACAGGGCAATCAGCCCCAGCATTTT.

The chain links TRBV9 to TRBJ2-2; tentative D call: TRBD1 (7 bases). Per the germline V gene, CDR1 is SGDLS and CDR2 is YYNGEE. This CDR3 spans 15 amino acids. With 0 bases removed from V and 6 bases from J, the gap between germline ends came to 12 bases. The CDR3: CASSVEGRGAGELFF. The CDR3 DNA sequence: TGTGCCAGCAGCGTAGAAGGCAGGGGGGCCGGGGAGCTGTTTTTT.

The chain combines TRBV5-1 with TRBJ2-7; D not resolved. This CDR3 spans 17 amino acids. Trimming took off 2 bases at V and 2 bases at J, with 20 bases between the two ends. Germline values: CDR1 SGHRS, CDR2 YFSETQ. CDR3 residues: CASSLSTRPPLTYEQYF. The CDR3 DNA reads as TGCGCCAGCAGCTTAAGCACGAGGCCGCCCTTAACCTACGAGCAGTACTTC.

The chain couples TRBV2 to TRBJ2-1; D is perhaps TRBD1 (5 bases). There are 14 residues in the CDR3. The V end was cut by 3 bases, the J end by 3 bases, with 9 bases between. The V gene's germline CDR1 is SNHLY and CDR2 FYNNEI. In DNA, the CDR3 is TGTGCCAGCAGTGACCAGGGAATCTACAATGAGCAGTTCTTC. Translated: CASSDQGIYNEQFF.

This rearrangement joins TRBV18 to TRBJ2-3; 8 nucleotides line up with TRBD2. Germline V gene lookup returns CDR1 KGHSH and CDR2 LQKENI. This CDR3 has 15 residues. V shed 3 bases, J shed 5 bases, and the junction held 7 bases outside the gene matches. CDR3 DNA sequence: TGTGCCAGCTCACCCTCCCGGGGGGGCCAAGATACGCAGTATTTT. Translated: CASSPSRGGQDTQYF.

V usage is TRBV4-2 and J usage is TRBJ2-7; TRBD2 matches 11 bases. The CDR3 is 16 residues long. Germline CDR1 LGHNA, CDR2 YNFKEQ. The V and J ends lost 4 bases and 4 bases, in that order; junction bases with no gene match: 9. The CDR3 region is CASSPTSTSGKYEQYF. CDR3 DNA: TGTGCCAGCAGCCCAACCTCGACTAGCGGGAAATACGAGCAGTACTTC.

This sequence joins TRBV30 and TRBJ2-3, with 8 nucleotides matching TRBD1. Unmatched junction bases numbered 8, after V lost 4 bases and J lost 2 bases. Germline CDR1 GTSNPN, CDR2 SVGIG (reference sequence). CDR3 size: 15 residues. The CDR3 here is CAWTPGQGLTDTQYF. For the CDR3, the DNA is TGTGCCTGGACTCCCGGACAGGGACTCACAGATACGCAGTATTTT.

The chain carries TRBV10-3 and TRBJ2-1, with 7 bases aligning to TRBD2. The J segment lost 3 bases and the V segment lost 0 bases, leaving 2 bases of the junction unmatched. The CDR3 totals 15 residues. CDR1 ENHRY and CDR2 SYGVKD come from the germline V gene. The CDR3 is CAISESGLDYNEQFF. In nucleotides, the CDR3 is TGTGCCATCAGTGAGTCCGGACTAGACTACAATGAGCAGTTCTTC.

The gene calls are TRBV9 and TRBJ2-2, with D possibly matching TRBD2 (6 bases). The CDR3 runs to 14 residues. CDR1 SGDLS and CDR2 YYNGEE come from the germline V gene. The V end lost 2 bases, the J end lost 9 bases, and 14 bases lay between the germline ends. CDR3 region: CASSVGGLPWELFF. CDR3 nucleotides: TGTGCCAGCAGCGTCGGAGGACTACCGTGGGAGCTGTTTTTT.